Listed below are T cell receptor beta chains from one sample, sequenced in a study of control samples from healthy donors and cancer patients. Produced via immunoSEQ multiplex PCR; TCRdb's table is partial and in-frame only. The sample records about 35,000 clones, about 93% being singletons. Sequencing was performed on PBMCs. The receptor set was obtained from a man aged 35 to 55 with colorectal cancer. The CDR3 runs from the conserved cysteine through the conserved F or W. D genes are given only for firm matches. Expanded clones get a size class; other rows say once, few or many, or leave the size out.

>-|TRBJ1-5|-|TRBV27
CASSLRSSNQPQHF
TGTGCCAGCAGTCTCCGGAGCTCCAATCAGCCCCAGCATTTT
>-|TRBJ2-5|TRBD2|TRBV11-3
CASSPRTSGKETQYF
TGTGCCAGCAGCCCCCGGACTAGCGGAAAAGAGACCCAGTACTTC
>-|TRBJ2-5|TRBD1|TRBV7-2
CASSYGTGGERGTQYF
TGTGCCAGCAGCTACGGAACAGGGGGCGAGCGGGGGACCCAGTACTTC
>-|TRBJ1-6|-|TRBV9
CASSVVGINSPLHF
TGTGCCAGCAGCGTAGTGGGGATTAATTCACCCCTCCACTTT
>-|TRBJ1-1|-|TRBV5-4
CASTKNRAGTEAFF
TGTGCCAGCACCAAGAACAGGGCTGGCACTGAAGCTTTCTTT
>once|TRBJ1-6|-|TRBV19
CASSTTGTPYNSPLHF
TGTGCCAGTAGTACCACCGGGACGCCCTATAATTCACCCCTCCACTTT
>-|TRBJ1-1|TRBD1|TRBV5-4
CASSPRTGWDTEAFF
TGTGCCAGCAGCCCTAGGACAGGGTGGGACACTGAAGCTTTCTTT
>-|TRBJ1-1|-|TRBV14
CASSQFVLNTEAFF
TGTGCCAGCAGCCAATTCGTCCTGAACACTGAAGCTTTCTTT
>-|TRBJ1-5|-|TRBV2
CASGLQEINQPQHF
TGTGCCAGCGGGCTACAGGAGATCAATCAGCCCCAGCATTTT
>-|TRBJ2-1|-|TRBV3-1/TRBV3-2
CASSQWTDNEQFF
TGTGCCAGCAGCCAGTGGACCGACAATGAGCAGTTCTTC
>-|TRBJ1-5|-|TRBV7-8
CASSPRSRQPQHF
TGTGCCAGCAGCCCCAGATCTCGGCAGCCCCAGCATTTT
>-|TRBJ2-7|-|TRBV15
CATSRGTAGEQYF
TGTGCCACCAGTAGAGGGACGGCCGGCGAGCAGTACTTC
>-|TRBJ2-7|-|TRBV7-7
CASRDYEQYF
TGTGCCAGCAGGGACTACGAGCAGTACTTC
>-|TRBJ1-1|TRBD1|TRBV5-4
CASSRAGQPEAFF
TGTGCCAGCAGCCGGGCGGGACAGCCTGAAGCTTTCTTT
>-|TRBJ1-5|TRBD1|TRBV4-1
CASSQMTGTGSQPQHF
TGCGCCAGCAGCCAAATGACCGGGACAGGGAGTCAGCCCCAGCATTTT
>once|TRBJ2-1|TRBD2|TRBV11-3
CASSLPGLPEQFF
TGTGCCAGCAGCCTCCCGGGACTACCAGAGCAGTTCTTC
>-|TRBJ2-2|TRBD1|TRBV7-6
CASSLSDRAPGELFF
TGTGCCAGCAGCTTATCTGACAGGGCACCCGGGGAGCTGTTTTTT
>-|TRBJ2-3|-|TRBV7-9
CASSLPWADTQYF
TGTGCCAGCAGCTTACCTTGGGCAGATACGCAGTATTTT
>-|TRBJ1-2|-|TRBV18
CASSPTASNYGYTF
TGTGCCAGCTCACCTACAGCTTCTAACTATGGCTACACCTTC
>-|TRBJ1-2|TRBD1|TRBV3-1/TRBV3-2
CASSPPRVGTGGLIYGYTF
TGTGCCAGCAGCCCCCCTCGGGTGGGGACAGGGGGCCTAATCTATGGCTACACCTTC
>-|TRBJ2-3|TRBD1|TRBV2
CASSDGTGVTDTQYF
TGTGCCAGCAGTGATGGGACAGGGGTCACAGATACGCAGTATTTT
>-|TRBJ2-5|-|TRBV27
CASSLAPSLAQYF
TGTGCCAGCAGTTTGGCCCCGTCCCTAGCCCAGTACTTC
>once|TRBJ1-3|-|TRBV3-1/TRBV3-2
CASSQAVNSGNTIYF
TGTGCCAGCAGCCAAGCCGTTAACTCTGGAAACACCATATATTTT
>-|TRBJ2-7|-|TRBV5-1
CASSSLAFRDEQYF
TGCGCCAGCAGCTCGCTAGCGTTCCGGGACGAGCAGTACTTC
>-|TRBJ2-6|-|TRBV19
CASRNRDSGANVLTF
TGTGCCAGTAGAAATAGGGACTCTGGGGCCAACGTCCTGACTTTC
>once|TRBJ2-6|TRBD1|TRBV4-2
CASGSTGGTIAGANVLTF
TGTGCCAGCGGGTCGACAGGGGGAACAATTGCTGGGGCCAACGTCCTGACTTTC
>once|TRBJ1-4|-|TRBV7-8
CASSFETTNEKLFF
TGTGCCAGCAGCTTCGAAACAACTAATGAAAAACTGTTTTTT
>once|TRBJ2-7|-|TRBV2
CASSLRYPPYEQYF
TGTGCCAGCAGCCTCAGGTACCCCCCCTACGAGCAGTACTTC
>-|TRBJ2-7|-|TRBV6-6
CASRETGGHEQYF
TGTGCCAGCAGGGAAACAGGTGGACACGAGCAGTACTTC
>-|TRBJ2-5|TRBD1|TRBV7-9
CASSPRTGRETQYF
TGTGCCAGCAGCCCTAGGACAGGGAGGGAGACCCAGTACTTC
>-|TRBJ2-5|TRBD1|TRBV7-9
CASSHYRGQGQETQYF
TGTGCCAGCAGCCATTACAGGGGGCAGGGGCAAGAGACCCAGTACTTC
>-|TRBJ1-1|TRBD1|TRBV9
CASSVGRGTEAFF
TGTGCCAGCAGCGTAGGAAGGGGGACAGAGGCTTTCTTT
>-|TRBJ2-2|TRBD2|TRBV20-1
CSASLLAGSPLTGELFF
TGCAGTGCTAGTCTGCTAGCGGGGAGTCCCCTCACCGGGGAGCTGTTTTTT
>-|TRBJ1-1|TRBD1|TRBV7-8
CASSPLGTGNTEAFF
TGTGCCAGCAGCCCTCTCGGGACAGGGAACACTGAAGCTTTCTTT
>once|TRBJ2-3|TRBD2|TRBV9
CASSAGYISGGTLTDTQYF
TGTGCCAGCAGCGCTGGGTATATTAGCGGGGGGACTCTCACAGATACGCAGTATTTT
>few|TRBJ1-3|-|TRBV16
CASSEHASGNTIYF
TGTGCCAGCAGCGAACACGCGAGTGGAAACACCATATATTTT
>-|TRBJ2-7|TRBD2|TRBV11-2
CASSPQGLAGLREQYF
TGTGCCAGCAGCCCCCAGGGACTAGCGGGGCTTCGCGAGCAGTACTTC
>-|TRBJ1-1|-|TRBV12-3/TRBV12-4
CASSFHKNTEAFF
TGTGCCAGCAGTTTCCATAAGAACACTGAAGCTTTCTTT
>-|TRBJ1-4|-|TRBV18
CASSPGLSSYRKLFF
TGTGCCAGCTCACCGGGCCTTTCGAGTTACAGAAAACTGTTTTTT
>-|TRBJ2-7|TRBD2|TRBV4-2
CASRLFSGDSYEQYF
TGTGCCAGCCGTCTATTTAGCGGGGACTCCTACGAGCAGTACTTC
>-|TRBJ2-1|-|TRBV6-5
CASSYTGPRGNEQFF
TGTGCCAGCAGTTACACCGGGCCCCGGGGGAATGAGCAGTTCTTC
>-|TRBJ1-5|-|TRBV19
CASSMSASNQPQHF
TGTGCCAGTAGTATGTCGGCGAGCAATCAGCCCCAGCATTTT
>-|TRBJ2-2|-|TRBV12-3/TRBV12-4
CASKPANTGELFF
TGTGCCAGCAAACCAGCGAACACCGGGGAGCTGTTTTTT
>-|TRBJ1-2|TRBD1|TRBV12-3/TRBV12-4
CASSYTGDYGYTF
TGTGCCAGCAGTTACACAGGGGACTATGGCTACACCTTC
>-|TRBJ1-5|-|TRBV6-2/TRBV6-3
CASSRDTSNQPQHF
TGTGCCAGCAGTCGGGACACAAGCAATCAGCCCCAGCATTTT
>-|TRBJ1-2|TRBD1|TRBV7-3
CASSSDRGDNYGYTF
TGTGCCAGCAGCTCGGACAGGGGGGATAACTATGGCTACACCTTC
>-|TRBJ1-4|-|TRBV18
CASSQVRDEKLFF
TGTGCCAGCTCGCAGGTCAGAGATGAAAAACTGTTTTTT
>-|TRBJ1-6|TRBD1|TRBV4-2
CASRDRDNSPLHF
TGTGCCAGCAGGGACAGGGATAATTCACCCCTCCACTTT
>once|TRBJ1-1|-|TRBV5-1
CASSLVGGMNTEAFF
TGCGCCAGCAGCTTGGTGGGGGGGATGAACACTGAAGCTTTCTTT
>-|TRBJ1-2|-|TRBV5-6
CASSLDQKTYYGYTF
TGTGCCAGCAGCTTGGATCAGAAAACTTATTATGGCTACACCTTC
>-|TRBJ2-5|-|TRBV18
CASSPTYGDSETQYF
TGTGCCAGCTCACCCACCTATGGAGATTCAGAGACCCAGTACTTC